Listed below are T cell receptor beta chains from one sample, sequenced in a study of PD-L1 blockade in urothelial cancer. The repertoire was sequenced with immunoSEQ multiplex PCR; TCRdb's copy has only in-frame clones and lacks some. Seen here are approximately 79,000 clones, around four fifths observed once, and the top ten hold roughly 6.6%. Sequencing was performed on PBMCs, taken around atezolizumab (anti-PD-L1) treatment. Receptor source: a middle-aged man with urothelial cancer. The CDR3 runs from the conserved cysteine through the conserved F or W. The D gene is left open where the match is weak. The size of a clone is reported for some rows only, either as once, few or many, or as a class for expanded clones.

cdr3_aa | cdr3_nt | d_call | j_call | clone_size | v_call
CASSFGTDPYEQYF | TGTGCCAGCAGTTTCGGGACAGACCCCTACGAGCAGTACTTC | TRBD1 | TRBJ2-7 | - | TRBV28
CASSDPQVGAKNIQYF | TGTGCCAGCAGCGATCCCCAGGTCGGAGCCAAAAACATTCAGTACTTC | - | TRBJ2-4 | - | TRBV11-2
CASGPSGKEGNYNEQFF | TGTGCTAGTGGTCCCAGCGGGAAGGAGGGAAACTACAATGAGCAGTTCTTC | TRBD2 | TRBJ2-1 | - | TRBV12-5
CASSDSSSGQGLRYTF | TGTGCCAGCAGTGACTCGAGTTCCGGACAGGGTCTTCGCTACACCTTC | TRBD1 | TRBJ1-2 | - | TRBV6-4
CARPPEGRLGGTDTQYF | TGTGCCAGGCCCCCCGAGGGTCGTTTGGGGGGAACAGATACGCAGTATTTT | - | TRBJ2-3 | - | TRBV2
CASSEPTGFQETQYF | TGTGCCAGCAGTGAACCTACAGGGTTTCAAGAGACCCAGTACTTC | - | TRBJ2-5 | - | TRBV25-1
CASSVVGGRGPEEAFF | TGTGCCAGCAGCGTAGTCGGAGGCAGAGGGCCGGAGGAAGCTTTCTTT | - | TRBJ1-1 | - | TRBV9
CSVEEWAGGSYEQYF | TGCAGCGTTGAAGAGTGGGCGGGAGGCTCCTACGAGCAGTACTTC | TRBD2 | TRBJ2-7 | - | TRBV29-1
CASSLSRGRVEKLFF | TGTGCCAGCAGCCTCTCCAGGGGTCGGGTTGAAAAACTGTTTTTT | - | TRBJ1-4 | - | TRBV6-1
CSVVLTSSFEQYF | TGCAGCGTTGTGTTGACTAGCTCGTTCGAGCAGTACTTC | TRBD2 | TRBJ2-7 | - | TRBV29-1
CASSPGQGVSDQPQHF | TGTGCCAGCAGTCCGGGACAGGGGGTCAGTGATCAGCCCCAGCATTTT | TRBD1 | TRBJ1-5 | - | TRBV6-6
CASRRSRDRSYEQYF | TGTGCCAGCAGGAGAAGTCGGGATCGGTCCTACGAGCAGTACTTC | - | TRBJ2-7 | - | TRBV6-6
CASSSIATSGLYNEQFF | TGTGCCAGCAGCTCGATTGCGACTAGCGGGCTCTACAATGAGCAGTTCTTC | TRBD2 | TRBJ2-1 | once | TRBV28
CASSENRRGYTF | TGTGCCAGCAGTGAAAACAGGCGGGGCTACACCTTC | - | TRBJ1-2 | - | TRBV6-1
CASERPSSGNTIYF | TGTGCCAGCGAACGGCCTAGCTCTGGAAACACCATATATTTT | - | TRBJ1-3 | - | TRBV5-6